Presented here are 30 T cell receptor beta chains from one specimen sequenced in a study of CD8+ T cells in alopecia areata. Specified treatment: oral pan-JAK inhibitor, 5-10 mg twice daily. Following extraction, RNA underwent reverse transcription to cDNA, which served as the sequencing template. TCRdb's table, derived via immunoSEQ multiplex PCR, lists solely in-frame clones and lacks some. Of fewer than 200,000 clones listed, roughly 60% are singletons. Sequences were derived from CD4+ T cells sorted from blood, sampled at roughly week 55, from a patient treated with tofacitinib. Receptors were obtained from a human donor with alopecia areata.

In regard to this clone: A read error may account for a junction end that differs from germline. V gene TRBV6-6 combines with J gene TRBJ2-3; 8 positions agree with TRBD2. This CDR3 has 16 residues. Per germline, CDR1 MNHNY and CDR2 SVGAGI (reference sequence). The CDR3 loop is CASSDSGRGDMDTQYF. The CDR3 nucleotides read TGTGCCAGCAGTGACTCAGGGCGGGGGGACATGGATACGCAGTATTTT.

CDR3 sequence: CASSLGTDGYTF. The CDR3 DNA sequence: TGTGCCAGCAGCTTGGGAACTGATGGCTACACCTTC. The chain uses TRBV5-6 and TRBJ1-2, with D uncertain. Germline V CDR1 and CDR2: SGHDT, YYEEEE. The length of the CDR3 is 12 residues. V was shortened by 0 bases and J by 6 bases, with 6 bases between the two germline ends.

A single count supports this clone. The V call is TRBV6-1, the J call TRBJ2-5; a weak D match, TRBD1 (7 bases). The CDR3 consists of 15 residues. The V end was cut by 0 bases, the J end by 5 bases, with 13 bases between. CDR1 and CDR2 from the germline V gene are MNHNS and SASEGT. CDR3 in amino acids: CASSEARGVHETQYF. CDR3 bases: TGTGCCAGCAGTGAAGCCAGGGGGGTTCATGAGACCCAGTACTTC.

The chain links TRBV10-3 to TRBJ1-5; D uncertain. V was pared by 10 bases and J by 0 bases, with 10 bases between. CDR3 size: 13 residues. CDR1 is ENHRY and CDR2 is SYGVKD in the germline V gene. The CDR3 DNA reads TGTGCCACCGAAGAGAATAGCAATCAGCCCCAGCATTTT. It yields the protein CATEENSNQPQHF.

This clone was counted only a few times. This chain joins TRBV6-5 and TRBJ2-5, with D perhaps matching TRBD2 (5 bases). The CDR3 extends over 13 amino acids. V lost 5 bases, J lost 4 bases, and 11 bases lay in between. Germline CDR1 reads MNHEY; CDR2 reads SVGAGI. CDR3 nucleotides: TGTGCCAGCAGTGTGCCGGCGGGAGAGACCCAGTACTTC. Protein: CASSVPAGETQYF.

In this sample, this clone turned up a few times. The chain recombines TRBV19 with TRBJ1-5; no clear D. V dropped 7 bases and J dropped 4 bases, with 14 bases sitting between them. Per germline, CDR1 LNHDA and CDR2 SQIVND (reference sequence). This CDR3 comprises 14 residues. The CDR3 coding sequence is TGTGCCAGTACCACCTACCGGAAAAATCAGCCCCAGCATTTT. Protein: CASTTYRKNQPQHF.

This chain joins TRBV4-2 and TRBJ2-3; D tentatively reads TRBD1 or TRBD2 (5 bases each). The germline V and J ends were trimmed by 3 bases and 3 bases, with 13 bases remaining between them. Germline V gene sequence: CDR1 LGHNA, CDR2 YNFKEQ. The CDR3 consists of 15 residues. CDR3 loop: CASSHVGAGTDTQYF. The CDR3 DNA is TGTGCCAGCAGCCATGTCGGGGCTGGGACAGATACGCAGTATTTT.

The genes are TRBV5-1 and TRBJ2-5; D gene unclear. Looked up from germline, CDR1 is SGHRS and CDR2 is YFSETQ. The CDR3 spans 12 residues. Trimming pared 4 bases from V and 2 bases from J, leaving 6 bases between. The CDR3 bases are TGCGCCAGCAGCGCTACTCAAGAGACCCAGTACTTC. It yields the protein CASSATQETQYF.

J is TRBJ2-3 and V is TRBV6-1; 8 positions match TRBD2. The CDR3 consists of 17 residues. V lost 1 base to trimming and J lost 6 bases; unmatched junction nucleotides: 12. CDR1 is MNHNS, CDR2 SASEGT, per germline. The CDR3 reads CASSEGVLVAGLDTQYF. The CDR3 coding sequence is TGTGCCAGCAGTGAAGGTGTCTTGGTAGCGGGGTTGGATACGCAGTATTTT.

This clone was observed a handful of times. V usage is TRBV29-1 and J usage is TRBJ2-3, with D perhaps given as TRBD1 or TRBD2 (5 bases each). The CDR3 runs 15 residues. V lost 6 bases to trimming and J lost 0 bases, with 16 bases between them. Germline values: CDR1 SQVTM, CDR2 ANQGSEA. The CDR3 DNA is TGCAGCGTCGACCCTAGAGGGGCCAGCACAGATACGCAGTATTTT. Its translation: CSVDPRGASTDTQYF.

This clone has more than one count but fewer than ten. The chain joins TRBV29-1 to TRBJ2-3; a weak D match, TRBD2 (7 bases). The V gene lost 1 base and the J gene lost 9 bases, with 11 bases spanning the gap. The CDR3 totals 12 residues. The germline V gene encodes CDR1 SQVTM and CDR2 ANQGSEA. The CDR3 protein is CSVEGGRETQYF. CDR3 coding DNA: TGCAGCGTTGAAGGGGGGCGGGAGACGCAGTATTTT.

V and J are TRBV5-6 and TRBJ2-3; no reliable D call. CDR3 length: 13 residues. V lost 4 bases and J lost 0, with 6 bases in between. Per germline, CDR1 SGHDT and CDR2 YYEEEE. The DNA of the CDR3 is TGTGCCAGCAGCCCGGCCAGCACAGATACGCAGTATTTT. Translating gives CASSPASTDTQYF.

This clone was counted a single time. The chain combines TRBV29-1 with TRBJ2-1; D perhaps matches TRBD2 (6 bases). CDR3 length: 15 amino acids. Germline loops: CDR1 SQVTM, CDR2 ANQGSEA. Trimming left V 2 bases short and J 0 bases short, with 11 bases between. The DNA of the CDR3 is TGCAGCGTTGAACGCGGGGAACGCTCCTACAATGAGCAGTTCTTC. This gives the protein CSVERGERSYNEQFF.

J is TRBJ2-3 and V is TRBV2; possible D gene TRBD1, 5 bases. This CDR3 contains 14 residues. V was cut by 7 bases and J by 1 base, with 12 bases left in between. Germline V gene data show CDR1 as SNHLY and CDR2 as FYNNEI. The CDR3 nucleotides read TGTGCCAGCATCCCGGACACCCGCACAGATACGCAGTATTTT. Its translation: CASIPDTRTDTQYF.

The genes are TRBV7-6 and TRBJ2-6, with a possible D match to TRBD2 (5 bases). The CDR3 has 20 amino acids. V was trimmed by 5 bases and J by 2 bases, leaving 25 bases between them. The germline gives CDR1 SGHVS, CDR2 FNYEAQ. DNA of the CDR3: TGTGCCAGCAGCCCCCTCTTTGATGGAGGCAGGAAAGCTGGGGCCAACGTCCTGACTTTC. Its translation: CASSPLFDGGRKAGANVLTF. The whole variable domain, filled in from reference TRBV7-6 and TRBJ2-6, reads GAGVSQSPRYKVTKRGQDVALRCDPISGHVSLYWYRQALGQGPEFLTYFNYEAQQDKSGLPNDRFSAERPEGSISTLTIQRTEQRDSAMYRCASSPLFDGGRKAGANVLTFGAGSRLTVL.

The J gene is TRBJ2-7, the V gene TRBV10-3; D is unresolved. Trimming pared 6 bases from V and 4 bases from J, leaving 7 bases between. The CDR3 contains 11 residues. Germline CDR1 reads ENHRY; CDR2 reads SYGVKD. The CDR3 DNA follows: TGTGCCATCAGACAGACATACGAGCAGTACTTC. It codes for CAIRQTYEQYF.

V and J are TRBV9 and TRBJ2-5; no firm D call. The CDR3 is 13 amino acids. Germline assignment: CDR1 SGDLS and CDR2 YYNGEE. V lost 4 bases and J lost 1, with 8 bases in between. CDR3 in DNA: TGTGCCAGCAGCAGACAACCCCAAGAGACCCAGTACTTC. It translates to CASSRQPQETQYF. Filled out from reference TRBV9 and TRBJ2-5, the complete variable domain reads DSGVTQTPKHLITATGQRVTLRCSPRSGDLSVYWYQQSLDQGLQFLIQYYNGEERAKGNILERFSAQQFPDLHSELNLSSLELGDSALYFCASSRQPQETQYFGPGTRLLVL.

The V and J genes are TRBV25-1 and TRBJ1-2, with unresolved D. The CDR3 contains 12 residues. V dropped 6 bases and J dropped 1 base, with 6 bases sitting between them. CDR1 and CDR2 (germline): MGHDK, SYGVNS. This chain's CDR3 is CASSAINYGYTF. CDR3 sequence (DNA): TGTGCCAGCAGCGCCATTAACTATGGCTACACCTTC.

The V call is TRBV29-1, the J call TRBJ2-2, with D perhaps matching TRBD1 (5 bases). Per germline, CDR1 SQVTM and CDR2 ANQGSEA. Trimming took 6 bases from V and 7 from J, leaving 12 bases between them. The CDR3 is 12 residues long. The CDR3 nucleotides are TGCAGCGTAGGGGCAGTAGGCGGGGAGCTGTTTTTT. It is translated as CSVGAVGGELFF.

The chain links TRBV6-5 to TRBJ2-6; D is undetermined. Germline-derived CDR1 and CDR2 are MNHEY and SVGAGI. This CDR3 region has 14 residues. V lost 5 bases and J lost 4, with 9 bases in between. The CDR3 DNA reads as TGTGCCAGCAGTATTGGGGTAGGGGCCAACGTCCTGACTTTC. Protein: CASSIGVGANVLTF.

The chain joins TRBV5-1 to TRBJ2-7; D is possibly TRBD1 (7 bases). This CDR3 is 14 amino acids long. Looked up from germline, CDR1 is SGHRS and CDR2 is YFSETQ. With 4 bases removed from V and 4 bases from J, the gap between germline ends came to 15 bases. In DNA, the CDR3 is TGCGCCAGCAGCCTGGAGACAGGGACTTACGAGCAGTACTTC. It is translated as CASSLETGTYEQYF. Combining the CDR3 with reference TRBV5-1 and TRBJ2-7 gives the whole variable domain KAGVTQTPRYLIKTRGQQVTLSCSPISGHRSVSWYQQTPGQGLQFLFEYFSETQRNKGNFPGRFSGRQFSNSRSEMNVSTLELGDSALYLCASSLETGTYEQYFGPGTRLTVT.

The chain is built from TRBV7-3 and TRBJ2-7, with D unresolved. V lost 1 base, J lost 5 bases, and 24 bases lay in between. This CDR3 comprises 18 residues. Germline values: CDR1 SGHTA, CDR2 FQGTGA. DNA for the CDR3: TGTGCCAGCAGCTTAAGTCCCAGTACCAGCTCAGTCCCACACGAGCAGTACTTC. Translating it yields CASSLSPSTSSVPHEQYF.

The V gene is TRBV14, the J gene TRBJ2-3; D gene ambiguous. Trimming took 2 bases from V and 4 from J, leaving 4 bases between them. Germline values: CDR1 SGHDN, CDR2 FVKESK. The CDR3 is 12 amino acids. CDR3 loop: CASSQQPDTQYF. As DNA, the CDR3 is TGTGCCAGCAGCCAACAGCCAGATACGCAGTATTTT. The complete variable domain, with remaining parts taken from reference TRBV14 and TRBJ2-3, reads EAGVTQFPSHSVIEKGQTVTLRCDPISGHDNLYWYRRVMGKEIKFLLHFVKESKQDESGMPNNRFLAERTGGTYSTLKVQPAELEDSGVYFCASSQQPDTQYFGPGTRLTVL.

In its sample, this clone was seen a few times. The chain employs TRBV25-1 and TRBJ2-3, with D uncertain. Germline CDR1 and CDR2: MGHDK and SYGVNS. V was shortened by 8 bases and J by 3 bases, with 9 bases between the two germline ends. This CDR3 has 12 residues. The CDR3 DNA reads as TGTGCCAGCCAGCGAGTTACAGATACGCAGTATTTT. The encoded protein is CASQRVTDTQYF.

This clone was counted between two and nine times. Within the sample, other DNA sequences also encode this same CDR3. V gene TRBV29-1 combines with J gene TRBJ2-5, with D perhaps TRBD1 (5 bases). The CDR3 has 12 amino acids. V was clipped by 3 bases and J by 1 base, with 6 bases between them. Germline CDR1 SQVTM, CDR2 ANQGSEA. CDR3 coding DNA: TGCAGCGTTGACAGGGTCCAAGAGACCCAGTACTTC. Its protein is CSVDRVQETQYF.

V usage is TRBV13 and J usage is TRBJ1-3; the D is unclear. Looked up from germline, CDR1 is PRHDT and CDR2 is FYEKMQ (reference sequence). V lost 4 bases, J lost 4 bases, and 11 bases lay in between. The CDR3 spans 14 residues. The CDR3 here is CASSSRHTGNTIYF. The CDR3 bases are TGTGCCAGCAGCTCCAGACACACGGGAAACACCATATATTTT.

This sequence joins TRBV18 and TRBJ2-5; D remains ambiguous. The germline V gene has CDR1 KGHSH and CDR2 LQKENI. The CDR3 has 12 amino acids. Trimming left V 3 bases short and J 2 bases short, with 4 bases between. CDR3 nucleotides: TGTGCCAGCTCACCGGGGCAAGAGACCCAGTACTTC. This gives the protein CASSPGQETQYF.

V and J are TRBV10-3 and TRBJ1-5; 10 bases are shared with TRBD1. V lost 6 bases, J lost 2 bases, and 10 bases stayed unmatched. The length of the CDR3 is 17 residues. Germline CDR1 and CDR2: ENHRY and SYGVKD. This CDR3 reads CAIRGDRGGGGNQPQHF. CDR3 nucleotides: TGTGCCATCAGGGGGGACAGGGGAGGTGGTGGCAATCAGCCCCAGCATTTT.

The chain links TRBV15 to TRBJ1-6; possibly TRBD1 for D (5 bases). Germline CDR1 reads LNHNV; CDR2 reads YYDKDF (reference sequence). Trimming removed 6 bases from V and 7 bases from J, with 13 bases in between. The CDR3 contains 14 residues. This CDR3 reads CATRGRGGNSPLHF. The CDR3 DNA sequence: TGTGCCACCAGGGGGAGGGGAGGAAATTCACCCCTCCACTTT.

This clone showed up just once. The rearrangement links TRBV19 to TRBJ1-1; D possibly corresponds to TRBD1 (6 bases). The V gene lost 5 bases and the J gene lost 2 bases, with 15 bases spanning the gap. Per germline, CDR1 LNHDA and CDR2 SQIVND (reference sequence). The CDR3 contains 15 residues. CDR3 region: CASSFSDRSNTEAFF. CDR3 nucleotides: TGTGCCAGTAGTTTTTCGGACAGATCTAACACTGAAGCTTTCTTT.